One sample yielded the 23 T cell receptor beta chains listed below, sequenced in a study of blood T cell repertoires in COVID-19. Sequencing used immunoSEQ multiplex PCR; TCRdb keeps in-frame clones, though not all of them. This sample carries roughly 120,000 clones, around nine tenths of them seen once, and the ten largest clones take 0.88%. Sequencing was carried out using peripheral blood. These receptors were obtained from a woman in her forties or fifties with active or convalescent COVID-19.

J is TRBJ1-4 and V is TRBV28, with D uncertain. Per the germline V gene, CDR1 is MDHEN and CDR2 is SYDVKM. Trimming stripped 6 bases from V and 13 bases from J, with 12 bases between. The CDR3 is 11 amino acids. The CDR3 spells CASRRLDRLFF. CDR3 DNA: TGTGCCAGCAGACGCCTCGATAGACTGTTTTTT.

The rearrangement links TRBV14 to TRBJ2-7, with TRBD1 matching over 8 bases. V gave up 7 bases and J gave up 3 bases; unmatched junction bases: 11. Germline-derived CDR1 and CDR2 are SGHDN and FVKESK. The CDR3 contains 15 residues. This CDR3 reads CASNHGGRGHYEQYF. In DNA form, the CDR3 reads TGTGCCAGCAACCACGGTGGCAGGGGGCACTACGAGCAGTACTTC.

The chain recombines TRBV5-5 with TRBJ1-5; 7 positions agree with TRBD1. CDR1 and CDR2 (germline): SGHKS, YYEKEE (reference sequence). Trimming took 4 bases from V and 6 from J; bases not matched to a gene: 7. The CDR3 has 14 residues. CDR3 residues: CASSLGQVGQPQHF. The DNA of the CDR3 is TGTGCCAGCAGCCTTGGACAGGTTGGTCAGCCCCAGCATTTT.

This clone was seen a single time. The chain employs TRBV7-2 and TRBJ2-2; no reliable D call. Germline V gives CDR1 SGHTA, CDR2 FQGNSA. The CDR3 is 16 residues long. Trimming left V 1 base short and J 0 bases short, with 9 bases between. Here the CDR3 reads CASSLVRLANTGELFF. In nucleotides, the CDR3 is TGTGCCAGCAGCTTAGTACGGTTAGCGAACACCGGGGAGCTGTTTTTT.

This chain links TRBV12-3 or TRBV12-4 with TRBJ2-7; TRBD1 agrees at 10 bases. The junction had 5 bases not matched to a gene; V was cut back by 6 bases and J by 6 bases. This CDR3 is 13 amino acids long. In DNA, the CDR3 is TGTGCCAGCAGGCTGACAGGGGGCGGCGAGCAGTACTTC. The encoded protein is CASRLTGGGEQYF.

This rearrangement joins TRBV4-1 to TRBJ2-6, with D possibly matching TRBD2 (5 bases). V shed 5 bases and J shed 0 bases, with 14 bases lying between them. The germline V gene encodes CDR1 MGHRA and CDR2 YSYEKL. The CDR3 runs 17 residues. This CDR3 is CASSGSYEGSGANVLTF. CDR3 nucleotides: TGCGCCAGCAGCGGCTCCTACGAGGGCTCTGGGGCCAACGTCCTGACTTTC.

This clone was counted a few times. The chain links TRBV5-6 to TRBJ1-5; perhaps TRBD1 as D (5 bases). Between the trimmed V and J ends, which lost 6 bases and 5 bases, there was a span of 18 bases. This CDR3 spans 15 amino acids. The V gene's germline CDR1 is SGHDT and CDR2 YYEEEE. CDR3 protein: CASTKGVTRDQPQHF. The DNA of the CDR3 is TGTGCCAGCACCAAAGGGGTAACAAGAGATCAGCCCCAGCATTTT.

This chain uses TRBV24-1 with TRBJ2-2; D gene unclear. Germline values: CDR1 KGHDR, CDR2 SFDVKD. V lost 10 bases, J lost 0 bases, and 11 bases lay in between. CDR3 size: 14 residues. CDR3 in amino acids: CATKGETNTGELFF. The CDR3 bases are TGTGCCACGAAAGGAGAAACGAACACCGGGGAGCTGTTTTTT.

For the CDR3, the DNA is TGTGCCAGCAGCGAGGCCCCGACAGGTTATCGCGAGCAGTACTTC. Translated, it gives CASSEAPTGYREQYF. The chain employs TRBV9 and TRBJ2-7; the D gene is possibly TRBD1 (6 bases). V was shortened by 3 bases and J by 6 bases, with 19 bases between the two germline ends. Germline assignment: CDR1 SGDLS and CDR2 YYNGEE. The CDR3 contains 15 residues.

DNA of the CDR3: TGTGCCAGTAGTCCCTTAGGAGCGGGAGACACAGATACGCAGTATTTT. Translated: CASSPLGAGDTDTQYF. The chain carries TRBV19 and TRBJ2-3; 8 nucleotides line up with TRBD2. There are 16 residues in the CDR3. V was clipped by 5 bases and J by 2 bases; unmatched bases: 9. Germline CDR1 is LNHDA and CDR2 is SQIVND (reference sequence).

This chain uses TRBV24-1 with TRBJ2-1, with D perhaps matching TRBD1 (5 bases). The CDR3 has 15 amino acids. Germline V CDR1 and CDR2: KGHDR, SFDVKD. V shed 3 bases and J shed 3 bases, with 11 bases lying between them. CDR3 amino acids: CATSDQGHLYNEQFF. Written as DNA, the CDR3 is TGTGCCACCAGTGATCAAGGACATCTCTACAATGAGCAGTTCTTC.

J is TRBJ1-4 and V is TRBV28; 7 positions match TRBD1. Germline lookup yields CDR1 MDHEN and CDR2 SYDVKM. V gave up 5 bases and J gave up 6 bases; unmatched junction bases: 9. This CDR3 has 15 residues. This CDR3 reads CASSISKGAYEKLFF. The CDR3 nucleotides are TGTGCCAGCAGTATCTCTAAGGGGGCCTATGAAAAACTGTTTTTT.

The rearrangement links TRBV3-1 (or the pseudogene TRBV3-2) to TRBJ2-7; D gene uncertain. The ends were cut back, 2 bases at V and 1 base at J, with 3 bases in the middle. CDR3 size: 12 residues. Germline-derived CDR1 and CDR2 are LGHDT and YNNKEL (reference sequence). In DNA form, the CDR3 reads TGTGCCAGCAGCCAAATATCCTACGAGCAGTACTTC. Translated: CASSQISYEQYF.

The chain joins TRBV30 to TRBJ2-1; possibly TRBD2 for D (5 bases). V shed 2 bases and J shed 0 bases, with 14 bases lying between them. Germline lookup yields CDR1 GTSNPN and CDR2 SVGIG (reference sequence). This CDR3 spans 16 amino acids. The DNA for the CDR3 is TGTGCCTGGAGTCCTTTTGCGAGCGGCTCCTACAATGAGCAGTTCTTC. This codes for CAWSPFASGSYNEQFF.

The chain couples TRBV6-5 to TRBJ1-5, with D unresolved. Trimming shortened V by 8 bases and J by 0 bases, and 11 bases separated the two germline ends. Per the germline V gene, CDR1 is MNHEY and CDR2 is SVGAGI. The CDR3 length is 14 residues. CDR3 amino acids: CASVEYYSNQPQHF. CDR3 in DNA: TGTGCCAGCGTAGAATACTATAGCAATCAGCCCCAGCATTTT.

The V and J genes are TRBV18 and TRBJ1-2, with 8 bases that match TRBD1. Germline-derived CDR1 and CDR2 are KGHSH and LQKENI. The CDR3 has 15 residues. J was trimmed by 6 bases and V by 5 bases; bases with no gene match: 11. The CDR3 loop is CASSSRTGQENGYTF. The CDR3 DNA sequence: TGTGCCAGCTCATCTCGGACAGGGCAAGAGAATGGCTACACCTTC.

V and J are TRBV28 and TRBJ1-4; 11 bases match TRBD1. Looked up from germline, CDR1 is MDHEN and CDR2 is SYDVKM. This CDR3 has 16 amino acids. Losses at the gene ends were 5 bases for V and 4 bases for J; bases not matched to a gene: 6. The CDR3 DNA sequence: TGTGCCAGCAGTCCGGACAGGGGGCACGTTAATGAAAAACTGTTTTTT. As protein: CASSPDRGHVNEKLFF.

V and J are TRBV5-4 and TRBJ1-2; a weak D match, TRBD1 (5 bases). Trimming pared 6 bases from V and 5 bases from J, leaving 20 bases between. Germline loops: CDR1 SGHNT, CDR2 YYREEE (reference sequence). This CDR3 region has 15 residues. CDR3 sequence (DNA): TGTGCCAGCACCCTAAAGGGGTCATCCGTATATGGCTACACCTTC. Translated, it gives CASTLKGSSVYGYTF.

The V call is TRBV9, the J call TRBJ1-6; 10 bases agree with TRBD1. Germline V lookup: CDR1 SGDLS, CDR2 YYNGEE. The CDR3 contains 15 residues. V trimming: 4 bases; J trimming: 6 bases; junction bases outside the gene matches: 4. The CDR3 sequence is CASSPGQGPNSPLHF. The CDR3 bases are TGTGCCAGCAGCCCGGGACAGGGGCCTAATTCACCCCTCCACTTT.

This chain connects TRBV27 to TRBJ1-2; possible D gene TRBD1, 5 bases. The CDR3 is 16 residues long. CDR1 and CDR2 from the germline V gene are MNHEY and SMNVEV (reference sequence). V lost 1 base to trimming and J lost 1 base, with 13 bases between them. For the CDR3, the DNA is TGTGCCAGCAGTTTATTTGGGCAGGGCCTTAACTATGGCTACACCTTC. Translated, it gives CASSLFGQGLNYGYTF.

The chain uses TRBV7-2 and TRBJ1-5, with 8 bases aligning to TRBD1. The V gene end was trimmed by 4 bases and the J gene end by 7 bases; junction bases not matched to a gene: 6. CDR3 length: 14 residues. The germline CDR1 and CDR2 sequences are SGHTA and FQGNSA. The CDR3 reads CASSSQGGEQPQHF. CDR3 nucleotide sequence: TGTGCCAGCAGCTCACAGGGGGGGGAACAGCCCCAGCATTTT.

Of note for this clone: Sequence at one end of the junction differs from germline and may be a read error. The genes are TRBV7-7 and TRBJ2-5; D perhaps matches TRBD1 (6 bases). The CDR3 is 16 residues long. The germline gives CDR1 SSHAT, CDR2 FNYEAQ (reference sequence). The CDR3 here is CASSLGRRGPAVTQYF. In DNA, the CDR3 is TGTGCTAGCAGCTTAGGTCGCAGGGGTCCCGCGGTGACCCAGTACTTC.

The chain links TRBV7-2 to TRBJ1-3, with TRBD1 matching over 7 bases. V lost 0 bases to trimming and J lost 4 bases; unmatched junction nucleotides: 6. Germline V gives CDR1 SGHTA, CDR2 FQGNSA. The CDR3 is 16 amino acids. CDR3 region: CASSLAYRGSGNTIYF. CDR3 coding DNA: TGTGCCAGCAGCTTAGCGTACAGGGGCTCGGGAAACACCATATATTTT.